These 5 T cell receptor beta chains were all obtained from the same sample, sequenced in a study of T cell repertoires in cytomegalovirus infection. TCRdb used MiXCR to reprocess the reads, holding one entry per CDR3 protein. Seen here are around 740,000 distinct CDR3 sequences, 35% observed once, and the top ten hold 2.5% to 3%. The sequencing sample was made of PBMCs. The receptors originated from a human donor in good health (CMV status not recorded). Some clones in this sample may be carry-over from other donors' samples.

The V gene is TRBV6-4, the J gene TRBJ1-2; tentatively, D is TRBD1 (5 bases). Trimming left V 2 bases short and J 2 bases short, with 12 bases between. Germline V lookup: CDR1 MRHNA, CDR2 SNTAGT. CDR3 length: 15 residues. Here the CDR3 DNA reads TGTGCCAGCAGTGACAGTGGCAGGGTGAACTATGGCTACACCTTC. As protein: CASSDSGRVNYGYTF.

The chain joins TRBV29-1 to TRBJ2-3; D is unresolved. Germline V gene data show CDR1 as SQVTM and CDR2 as ANQGSEA. Trimming left V 3 bases short and J 0 bases short, with 4 bases between. The CDR3 runs 12 residues. This CDR3 reads CSVEFSTDTQYF. The CDR3 DNA is TGCAGCGTTGAGTTTAGCACAGATACGCAGTATTTT.

This clonotype was detected many times. The rearrangement joins TRBV7-2 to TRBJ2-7; the match to TRBD2 covers 10 bases. The CDR3 has 18 amino acids. The junction had 10 bases not matched to a gene; V was cut back by 1 base and J by 1 base. Germline loops: CDR1 SGHTA, CDR2 FQGNSA. CDR3 nucleotide sequence: TGTGCCAGCAGCTTAGGGTTGGCTAGCGGGAGAAAATCCTACGAGCAGTACTTC. Residues: CASSLGLASGRKSYEQYF.

This sequence joins TRBV7-9 and TRBJ1-4; D is unclear. The CDR3 covers 12 residues. V was trimmed by 6 bases and J by 5 bases, leaving 7 bases between them. Germline lookup yields CDR1 SEHNR and CDR2 FQNEAQ (reference sequence). CDR3 loop: CASSSFNEKLFF. The CDR3 nucleotides are TGTGCCAGCAGTTCATTCAATGAAAAACTGTTTTTT.

The rearrangement links TRBV7-9 to TRBJ2-7; 8 bases fit TRBD1. Trimming removed 4 bases from V and 6 bases from J; junction bases left unmatched: 14. Germline lookup yields CDR1 SEHNR and CDR2 FQNEAQ (reference sequence). The CDR3 covers 16 residues. The CDR3 spells CASSSIARGQRGEQYF. The DNA for the CDR3 is TGTGCCAGCAGCTCCATTGCCAGGGGGCAGAGAGGCGAGCAGTACTTC. The full variable domain, its missing parts supplied by reference TRBV7-9 and TRBJ2-7, is DTGVSQNPRHKITKRGQNVTFRCDPISEHNRLYWYRQTLGQGPEFLTYFQNEAQLEKSRLLSDRFSAERPKGSFSTLEIQRTEQGDSAMYLCASSSIARGQRGEQYFGPGTRLTVT.